What follows are 14 T cell receptor beta chains derived from one specimen sequenced in a study of CD4+ T cells in melanoma. The method was immunoSEQ multiplex PCR; TCRdb's version includes in-frame clones alone and lacks a portion of them. The sample lists about 5,000 clones, 64% occurring once. The specimen was cells from a culture (not recorded whether cultured in vitro). All receptors come from a human donor with melanoma.

This chain uses TRBV9 with TRBJ1-5; D not resolved. Per germline, CDR1 SGDLS and CDR2 YYNGEE. With 4 bases removed from V and 1 base from J, the gap between germline ends came to 15 bases. The CDR3 is 16 residues long. In DNA, the CDR3 is TGTGCCAGCAGCCCCGGGGTTAGTACGAGCAATCAGCCCCAGCATTTT. It is translated as CASSPGVSTSNQPQHF.

This clone turned up a few times. V is TRBV25-1 and J is TRBJ1-2; D is unclear. Deletions cut 0 bases from V and 8 bases from J, with 7 bases between. In germline, CDR1 is MGHDK, CDR2 SYGVNS. The CDR3 is 12 residues long. DNA for the CDR3: TGTGCCAGCAGTGAATATACGATAGGCTACACCTTC. It specifies CASSEYTIGYTF.

The genes are TRBV6-5 and TRBJ1-2; D perhaps matches TRBD1 (6 bases). The V and J ends lost 8 bases and 8 bases respectively, with 12 bases between them. This CDR3 spans 11 amino acids. CDR1 and CDR2 from the germline V gene are MNHEY and SVGAGI. DNA of the CDR3: TGTGCCAGCGTGGGGGGGCGAGGCTACACCTTC. Translating gives CASVGGRGYTF.

The chain couples TRBV19 to TRBJ1-5; D not resolved. The CDR3 consists of 15 residues. With 3 bases removed from V and 9 bases from J, the gap between germline ends came to 18 bases. CDR1 LNHDA and CDR2 SQIVND come from the germline V gene (reference sequence). The CDR3 loop reads CASSIYGPFGSPQHF. The CDR3 DNA sequence: TGTGCCAGTAGTATTTATGGCCCCTTCGGCTCGCCCCAGCATTTT.

CDR3 DNA: TGTGCCAGCAGTTTTATGGGGTTGCCCTACGAGCAGTACTTC. Translated, it gives CASSFMGLPYEQYF. The V call is TRBV11-2, the J call TRBJ2-7; D gene uncertain. The CDR3 runs to 14 residues. Germline CDR1 is SGHAT and CDR2 is FQNNGV. Deletions cut 6 bases from V and 2 bases from J, with 14 bases between.

The chain employs TRBV4-3 and TRBJ2-3; weak D call: TRBD1 (6 bases). Germline CDR1 is LGHNA and CDR2 is YSLEER. CDR3 size: 19 residues. The V end lost 0 bases, the J end lost 4 bases, and 23 bases lay between the germline ends. For the CDR3, the DNA is TGCGCCAGCAGCCAAGATGGGGGAAGGGGACACGTAAGCGCAGATACGCAGTATTTT. As protein: CASSQDGGRGHVSADTQYF.

The J gene is TRBJ2-2, the V gene TRBV29-1; TRBD1 agrees at 10 bases. CDR3 length: 15 amino acids. Germline V lookup: CDR1 SQVTM, CDR2 ANQGSEA. V shed 6 bases, J shed 2 bases, and the junction held 6 bases outside the gene matches. DNA for the CDR3: TGCAGCGTCGGGACAGGGGCCTCTAACACCGGGGAGCTGTTTTTT. This sequence encodes CSVGTGASNTGELFF.

Only one count was recorded for this clone. The V and J genes are TRBV30 and TRBJ2-7; 9 bases match TRBD1. Germline V CDR1 and CDR2: GTSNPN, SVGIG (reference sequence). Trimming removed 5 bases from V and 2 bases from J; junction bases left unmatched: 4. The CDR3 covers 13 residues. Here the CDR3 DNA reads TGTGCCTGGGTGAGACAGGGGGCCTACGAGCAGTACTTC. This gives the protein CAWVRQGAYEQYF.

V is TRBV27 and J is TRBJ2-7, with 8 bases aligning to TRBD1. Per the germline V gene, CDR1 is MNHEY and CDR2 is SMNVEV (reference sequence). The CDR3 loop spans 17 amino acids. Trimming cost V 4 bases and J 2 bases; bases outside gene matches: 13. The CDR3 loop reads CASSSFTGGDAPYEQYF. For the CDR3, the DNA is TGTGCCAGCAGTTCCTTCACAGGGGGTGACGCCCCCTACGAGCAGTACTTC.

The chain joins TRBV4-2 to TRBJ1-2; tentatively, D is TRBD1 (5 bases). Looked up from germline, CDR1 is LGHNA and CDR2 is YNFKEQ. V was cut by 0 bases and J by 8 bases, with 13 bases left in between. The CDR3 covers 14 residues. CDR3 DNA sequence: TGTGCCAGCAGCCAAGATGGGGGGACCGAGGGCTACACCTTC. It translates to CASSQDGGTEGYTF.

This clone was found a few times. V gene TRBV7-8 combines with J gene TRBJ1-1; D gene uncertain. The V end was cut by 1 base, the J end by 4 bases, with 10 bases between. Germline values: CDR1 SGHVS, CDR2 FQNEAQ. The CDR3 consists of 14 residues. The CDR3 nucleotides read TGTGCCAGCAGCTTAGTTGGGGTAGGCACTGAAGCTTTCTTT. It is translated as CASSLVGVGTEAFF. Based on the CDR3 plus reference TRBV7-8 and TRBJ1-1, the full variable domain is GAGVSQSPRYKVAKRGQDVALRCDPISGHVSLFWYQQALGQGPEFLTYFQNEAQLDKSGLPSDRFFAERPEGSVSTLKIQRTQQEDSAVYLCASSLVGVGTEAFFGQGTRLTVV.

The chain has TRBV19 and TRBJ2-3, with D possibly called TRBD1 or TRBD2 (6 bases each). V lost 3 bases and J lost 3, with 10 bases in between. The germline CDR1 and CDR2 sequences are LNHDA and SQIVND (reference sequence). CDR3 length: 14 residues. The CDR3 loop reads CASSMGGLTDTQYF. In nucleotides, the CDR3 is TGTGCCAGTAGTATGGGGGGCTTAACAGATACGCAGTATTTT.

V usage is TRBV7-2 and J usage is TRBJ2-7, with D uncertain. The CDR3 is 14 residues long. With 3 bases removed from V and 5 bases from J, the gap between germline ends came to 14 bases. Germline assignment: CDR1 SGHTA and CDR2 FQGNSA. CDR3 sequence (DNA): TGTGCCAGCAGCTTTCCACCACCGTTGGACGAGCAGTACTTC. Amino acid sequence: CASSFPPPLDEQYF.

The gene calls are TRBV15 and TRBJ2-3; D is unresolved. The CDR3 totals 12 residues. V was cut by 0 bases and J by 6 bases, with 4 bases left in between. The germline V gene has CDR1 LNHNV and CDR2 YYDKDF (reference sequence). The CDR3 DNA sequence: TGTGCCACCAGCAGAGATAGGGATACGCAGTATTTT. It yields the protein CATSRDRDTQYF.